This T cell receptor (beta chain) was retrieved from a study of blood T cell repertoires in COVID-19. CDR1 is LGHNT and CDR2 is FRNRAP in the germline V gene. CDR3 length: 15 residues. The V end lost 0 bases, the J end lost 3 bases, and 11 bases lay between the germline ends. In the study's own analysis: Counts of nucleated cells, estimated from reference gene primer amplification, were obtained. Clones were sequenced by immunoSEQ multiplex PCR, and TCRdb holds only the in-frame ones, with some missing. V and J calls and clone size are as listed in that table; D and trimming were resolved from the DNA. The sample lists around 300,000 clones, approximately 85% occurring once.

Sequenced sample: peripheral blood. This clonotype was sampled from a human donor in a cohort sampled during active COVID-19. This chain connects TRBV12-5 to TRBJ1-1, with a weak D call TRBD1 (5 bases). This chain's CDR3 is CASGLVVRGDTEAFF. The DNA for the CDR3 is TGTGCTAGTGGTTTGGTAGTTCGGGGGGACACTGAAGCTTTCTTT.